A selection of T cell receptor beta chains follows, all from one sample in a study of blood T cell repertoires in COVID-19. Here immunoSEQ multiplex PCR was the method, and the copy in TCRdb shows in-frame clones only, minus some. There are around 280,000 clones in the sample; approximately 84% occur only once, and about 2.2% lies in the top ten. The sample taken for sequencing was peripheral blood. Receptors were obtained from a woman aged 25 to 39 who had recovered from COVID-19. The CDR3 runs from the conserved cysteine through the conserved F or W. The order of the fields is D gene, V gene, J gene, CDR3 length, clone size, CDR3 DNA, CDR3 protein. D genes are given only for firm matches. Only some rows state a clone size, as once, few, many or a class for expanded clones.

NA	TRBV3-1/TRBV3-2	TRBJ2-1	12	few	TGTGCCAGCAGCCTTTTACTCAATGAGCAGTTCTTC	CASSLLLNEQFF
TRBD1	TRBV19	TRBJ2-3	14	NA	TGTGCCAGTAGAGAGGACAGGGCGGCAGATACGCAGTATTTT	CASREDRAADTQYF
NA	TRBV7-9	TRBJ1-5	14	NA	TGTGCCAGCAGCTTAGCGGCTGATAATCAGCCCCAGCATTTT	CASSLAADNQPQHF
NA	TRBV4-1	TRBJ1-5	14	few	TGCGCCAGCAGCCGCTTCGAGAGCAATCAGCCCCAGCATTTT	CASSRFESNQPQHF
NA	TRBV6-2/TRBV6-3	TRBJ2-1	14	NA	TGTGCCAGCAGTTACGGGGGAGGCGTGGATGAGCAGTTCTTC	CASSYGGGVDEQFF
NA	TRBV18	TRBJ2-7	15	NA	TGTGCCAGCTCACCAGGGTCCAGCGGAGCCTACGAGCAGTACTTC	CASSPGSSGAYEQYF
TRBD2	TRBV5-4	TRBJ2-3	18	NA	TGTGCCAGCAGCTTGGCGGCTTGGACTAGCGGGGACACAGATACGCAGTATTTT	CASSLAAWTSGDTDTQYF
NA	TRBV5-4	TRBJ1-1	13	NA	TGTGCCAGCAGCTTGGACAGGAACACTGAAGCTTTCTTT	CASSLDRNTEAFF
TRBD1	TRBV18	TRBJ1-5	14	NA	TGTGCCAGCTCACCAGGGACAGGCAATCAGCCCCAGCATTTT	CASSPGTGNQPQHF
NA	TRBV29-1	TRBJ2-2	12	few	TGCAGCGTTACCGAGGGCACCGGGGAGCTGTTTTTT	CSVTEGTGELFF
NA	TRBV25-1	TRBJ2-3	13	NA	TGTGCCAGCAGTGATTGGGTGCGGGATACGCAGTATTTT	CASSDWVRDTQYF
NA	TRBV10-3	TRBJ1-2	15	NA	TGTGCCATCAGTCCACGGGAAGCCACTAACTATGGCTACACCTTC	CAISPREATNYGYTF
NA	TRBV12-3/TRBV12-4	TRBJ2-1	11	NA	TGTGCCAGCACCTCGGGGAATGAGCAGTTCTTC	CASTSGNEQFF
TRBD1	TRBV10-1	TRBJ1-2	13	NA	TGCGCCAGCAGCCCTGGACAGGGAGGTGGCTACACCTTC	CASSPGQGGGYTF
NA	TRBV5-4	TRBJ1-1	15	NA	TGTGCCAGCAGCCCTGGGGGGGGCGCGGTCACTGAAGCTTTCTTT	CASSPGGGAVTEAFF
TRBD1	TRBV6-5	TRBJ1-2	14	NA	TGTGCCAGCAGTCCCAACCGGGACAGGGGTGGCTACACCTTC	CASSPNRDRGGYTF
NA	TRBV14	TRBJ2-7	12	NA	TGTGCCAGCAGCCAAGGATCGGTCGAGCAGTACTTC	CASSQGSVEQYF
TRBD1	TRBV19	TRBJ1-5	15	once	TGTGCCAGTAGCGGGACAGCTTATAGCAATCAGCCCCAGCATTTT	CASSGTAYSNQPQHF
NA	TRBV18	TRBJ1-5	15	NA	TGTGCCAGCTCACCAGCTGGACAGCGTAATCAGCCCCAGCATTTT	CASSPAGQRNQPQHF
TRBD1	TRBV12-3/TRBV12-4	TRBJ1-1	13	NA	TGTGCCAGCTCCACAGGGGTCAACACTGAAGCTTTCTTT	CASSTGVNTEAFF
NA	TRBV2	TRBJ1-6	15	NA	TGTGCCAGCAGTTACAGAAATCCGGATAATTCACCCCTCCACTTT	CASSYRNPDNSPLHF
TRBD1	TRBV5-1	TRBJ1-2	15	NA	TGCGCCAGCAGCCGGGACAGGGTCCTTAACTATGGCTACACCTTC	CASSRDRVLNYGYTF
NA	TRBV11-2	TRBJ2-3	16	NA	TGTGCCAGCAGCTTAGAGGCGGGCACATTCACAGATACGCAGTATTTT	CASSLEAGTFTDTQYF
NA	TRBV7-2	TRBJ1-1	14	NA	TGTGCCAGCAGCCTCAAGGTCGCGGCACTCACCGCTTTCTTT	CASSLKVAALTAFF
NA	TRBV5-6	TRBJ2-7	13	NA	TGTGCCAGCAGCTTGGAACAGGCCTACGAGCAGTACTTC	CASSLEQAYEQYF
NA	TRBV9	TRBJ2-7	15	once	TGTGCCAGCAGCCCCTCGTGGGGGCTAACCTACGAGCAGTACTTC	CASSPSWGLTYEQYF
NA	TRBV11-2	TRBJ1-6	17	NA	TGTGCCAGCACCCGGGTGGAGGGAGTTGAGTATAATTCACCCCTCCACTTT	CASTRVEGVEYNSPLHF
TRBD2	TRBV7-2	TRBJ2-7	17	NA	TGTGCCAGCAGCTTAACTAGCGGGTGGGTTGGCAACTACGAGCAGTACTTC	CASSLTSGWVGNYEQYF
TRBD1	TRBV3-1/TRBV3-2	TRBJ1-5	16	NA	TGTGCCAGCAGCCAAGAAAAAAACAGGGGGCCTCAGCCCCAGCATTTT	CASSQEKNRGPQPQHF
NA	TRBV6-2/TRBV6-3	TRBJ1-5	16	NA	TGTGCCAGCAGTTACGGGCAGGTCAATAGCAATCAGCCCCAGCATTTT	CASSYGQVNSNQPQHF
NA	TRBV12-1	TRBJ1-1	12	NA	TGTGCCAGCACTCCTTGTGACACTGAAGCTTTCTTT	CASTPCDTEAFF
NA	TRBV30	TRBJ2-7	12	NA	TGTGCCGGGGGCGGCCGGGACAACGAGCAGTACTTC	CAGGGRDNEQYF
NA	TRBV2	TRBJ2-2	14	NA	TGTGCCAGCAGGACCACAGGGAGCACCGGGGAGCTGTTTTTT	CASRTTGSTGELFF
NA	TRBV19	TRBJ1-2	16	NA	TGTGCCAGTAGTATTCTTTCTGGTCCAGCGAACTATGGCTACACCTTC	CASSILSGPANYGYTF
TRBD2	TRBV18	TRBJ2-1	16	NA	TGTGCCAGCTCACCACCGACTAGCGGCTACCGTGATGAGCAGTTCTTC	CASSPPTSGYRDEQFF
NA	TRBV27	TRBJ2-2	16	once	TGTGCCAGCAGTCTCAGATCCTCGCCCAACACCGGGGAGCTGTTTTTT	CASSLRSSPNTGELFF
TRBD1	TRBV5-6	TRBJ1-1	15	NA	TGTGCCAGCAGCCTGGGGAAGGCAGGGGGCACTGAAGCTTTCTTT	CASSLGKAGGTEAFF
NA	TRBV4-1	TRBJ1-2	16	NA	TGCGCCAGCAGCCTTCCCGGGGGACCGCTACACTATGGCTACACCTTC	CASSLPGGPLHYGYTF
NA	TRBV5-6	TRBJ1-6	14	NA	TGTGCCAGCTCAGAACCGTCAGGGTCTTCACCCCTCCACTTT	CASSEPSGSSPLHF
TRBD1	TRBV3-1/TRBV3-2	TRBJ1-2	14	few	TGTGCCAGCAGCCAGGGGACAGGAGGCTATGGCTACACCTTC	CASSQGTGGYGYTF
NA	TRBV6-5	TRBJ2-7	14	NA	TGTGCCAGCAGGGAGGACGGGAAAAGCTACGAGCAGTACTTC	CASREDGKSYEQYF
NA	TRBV2	TRBJ1-2	13	NA	TGTGCCAGCAAAAACAGCGGTCTTTATGGCTACACCTTC	CASKNSGLYGYTF
TRBD1	TRBV3-1/TRBV3-2	TRBJ1-4	14	NA	TGTGCCAGCAGCCAAAACAGGGGAGATGAAAAACTGTTTTTT	CASSQNRGDEKLFF
NA	TRBV29-1	TRBJ2-3	10	NA	TGCAGCGTTCGGGGAGATACGCAGTATTTT	CSVRGDTQYF
TRBD1	TRBV3-1/TRBV3-2	TRBJ2-7	13	NA	TGTGCCAGCAGCCAAGTGGACAGGGACGAGCAGTACTTC	CASSQVDRDEQYF
TRBD1	TRBV19	TRBJ2-1	14	NA	TGTGCCAGTAGTACCGGACAGGGGGCAGGTGAGCAGTTCTTC	CASSTGQGAGEQFF
NA	TRBV7-2	TRBJ2-1	14	NA	TGTGCCAGCAGCTTCCGGGGCTCCTACAATGAGCAGTTCTTC	CASSFRGSYNEQFF
NA	TRBV18	TRBJ1-3	16	NA	TGTGCCAGCTCACCACAGCGACAGAGCTCTGGAAACACCATATATTTT	CASSPQRQSSGNTIYF
NA	TRBV5-6	TRBJ1-4	15	NA	TGTGCCAGCAGCAGACAGGTTATAACTAATGAAAAACTGTTTTTT	CASSRQVITNEKLFF
NA	TRBV6-5	TRBJ1-1	13	NA	TGTGCCAGCTGCGGGGGCAGGGAGACTGAAGCTTTCTTT	CASCGGRETEAFF
NA	TRBV21-1	TRBJ2-2	15	NA	TGTGCCAGCAGGTCAACAGGGGGCGACACCGGGGAGCTGTTTTTT	CASRSTGGDTGELFF
TRBD2	TRBV5-1	TRBJ2-2	17	NA	TGCGCCAGCAGCTTGATAGCGGGAGGTGCGTGGGCCGGGGAGCTGTTTTTT	CASSLIAGGAWAGELFF